This T cell receptor (beta chain) was observed in a study of blood T cells in healthy people across ages. This clonotype was seen more than once but under ten times. Using a J-beta primer mix together with a sample-barcoded 5' primer, a second PCR was run for about 6 to 11 cycles. MiXCR was run by TCRdb on the 5' RACE reads, yielding one entry per CDR3 protein. The sample has about 540,000 distinct CDR3 sequences, around 24% seen once. The CDR3 spans 14 residues. Between the trimmed V and J ends, which lost 3 bases and 6 bases, there was a span of 18 bases. Germline V CDR1 and CDR2: DFQATT, SNEGSKA (reference sequence). The same sample was also studied in work on T cells of mothers and their children. That paper adds: According to the study, all extracted RNA entered cDNA synthesis at around 1.4 ug per 15 ul.

The receptor was isolated from a boy aged 5-17 years in good health. Material for sequencing was blood. The genes are TRBV20-1 and TRBJ2-7; D may be TRBD1 (6 bases). CDR3 protein: CSASPRGETGEQYF. The DNA for the CDR3 is TGCAGTGCTAGCCCTAGGGGCGAGACAGGCGAGCAGTACTTC.